This is a list of T cell receptor beta chains from one sample in a study of T cell responses to AZD1222 COVID-19 vaccine. This table comes from immunoSEQ multiplex PCR, and its TCRdb copy is limited to in-frame clones, with some not included. The sample shows roughly 130,000 clones, around 94% of them seen only once. The material was peripheral blood, obtained on day 0 of AZD1222 vaccination. The source is an adult in good health. CDR3s include the opening cysteine and the closing phenylalanine or tryptophan.

>TRBJ1-4|TRBV3-1/TRBV3-2
CASSQGDANEKLFF
>TRBJ2-1|TRBV7-2
CASSPSPGGSSYNEQFF
>TRBJ1-6|TRBV6-5
CASSYRVVDADSPLHF
>TRBJ1-1|TRBV20-1
CSASRQGRTEAFF
>TRBJ2-7|TRBV11-2
CASSPRLAGGLRGEQYF
>TRBJ1-1|TRBV28
CASSLQGARGTEAFF
>TRBJ1-1|TRBV25-1
CASSTNRETEAFF
>TRBJ2-5|TRBV28
CASSLDAGETQYF
>TRBJ1-3|TRBV9
CASSVMSGAGNTIYF
>TRBJ2-1|TRBV29-1
CSVLDWYEQFF
>TRBJ1-2|TRBV3-1/TRBV3-2
CASSQSYRQGADGYTF
>TRBJ1-1|TRBV21-1
CASSPHGGGAHTEAFF
>TRBJ1-1|TRBV28
CASSLRGPGEAFF
>TRBJ1-2|TRBV4-1
CASSQALYSPKRRENYGYTF
>TRBJ2-5|TRBV7-8
CASSKGPWERETRETQYF
>TRBJ2-1|TRBV5-1
CASSHGGQREGRGNEQFF
>TRBJ2-4|TRBV2
CASSQTGVRDLSKNIQYF
>TRBJ2-7|TRBV10-3
CAISEPGLVSGEQYF
>TRBJ1-2|TRBV9
CASSAQPSFYGYTF
>TRBJ2-5|TRBV28
CASSLVGSVIQYF
>TRBJ2-3|TRBV7-2
CASSLSFASTDTQYF
>TRBJ2-1|TRBV9
CASSERTGDYNEQFF
>TRBJ1-2|TRBV6-1
CASSESTAFQTGYTF
>TRBJ1-5|TRBV5-8
CASSRTAYNQPQHF
>TRBJ2-2|TRBV7-9
CAIGTGNLGELFF
>TRBJ2-7|TRBV18
CASSPPREGYEQYF
>TRBJ2-3|TRBV5-1
CATKRESTDTQYF
>TRBJ1-2|TRBV6-5
CASRGPGTANYGYTF
>TRBJ1-2|TRBV4-2
CASSQQTGGYYGYTF
>TRBJ1-3|TRBV3-1/TRBV3-2
CASSQGTGVSGNTIYF
>TRBJ2-7|TRBV2
CASSVQGAPYEQYF
>TRBJ2-3|TRBV27
CASRGFPSTDTQYF
>TRBJ1-3|TRBV2
CASSVRQTSGNTIYF
>TRBJ1-3|TRBV7-6
CASSLGMGRGTGGNTIYF
>TRBJ2-1|TRBV9
CASNRLAGRYNEQFF
>TRBJ2-1|TRBV11-3
CASSLDGSGGSNEQFF
>TRBJ2-5|TRBV2
CARAGGGETQYF
>TRBJ2-7|TRBV2
CASCRDTGGCEQYF
>TRBJ2-3|TRBV6-1
CASSESGVALRTDTQYF
>TRBJ2-7|TRBV13
CASSLSGTGSYEQYF
>TRBJ2-3|TRBV15
CATSRGSGNSDTQYF
>TRBJ1-5|TRBV18
CASSPRSGAPPQHF
>TRBJ1-2|TRBV7-9
CASSQPGAGRYGYTF
>TRBJ2-3|TRBV11-2
CASSPGTGGEGTDTQYF
>TRBJ1-1|TRBV19
CASSIDTGRAEAFF
>TRBJ2-7|TRBV5-8
CASSGSDWSEQYF
>TRBJ2-6|TRBV6-6
CASSPSGAYSGANVLTF
>TRBJ1-2|TRBV28
CASSLPEGGQPYGYTF
>TRBJ1-3|TRBV21-1
CASATGREAGNTIYF
>TRBJ1-2|TRBV7-2
CASSRERQYYGYTF
>TRBJ1-6|TRBV7-7
CASSDNLDGSNSPLHF
>TRBJ2-1|TRBV13
CASKTGTGTGEQFF
>TRBJ2-7|TRBV5-6
CASSWAGGRSYEQYF